The entry below gives a single T cell receptor (beta chain) sequence along with its context. Its cognate antigen is unknown. This record comes from a study of blood T cells in healthy people across ages. A second about 6 to 12 cycle PCR used barcoded and J-beta primers. TCRdb passed the 5' RACE reads through MiXCR, listing each CDR3 protein once. The table has around 500,000 distinct CDR3 sequences, more than 45% seen once. Whole-study findings and limits: The lack of PBMC sorting stopped any conclusive naive versus antigen-experienced comparison. The study found more naive CD4+ cells and higher diversity in long-lived than aged donors.

The sequence was collected from an elderly man in good health. The sequencing sample was made of blood.

This CDR3 reads CASSLGSSGAYEQYF. CDR3 in DNA: TGTGCCAGCAGTTTGGGTAGTAGCGGGGCCTACGAGCAGTACTTC. The chain has TRBV28 and TRBJ2-5, with 8 nucleotides matching TRBD2. The closer fit of TRBJ2-7 to the DNA end suggests the J call may be wrong. The CDR3 length is 15 residues. Germline-derived CDR1 and CDR2 are MDHEN and SYDVKM.